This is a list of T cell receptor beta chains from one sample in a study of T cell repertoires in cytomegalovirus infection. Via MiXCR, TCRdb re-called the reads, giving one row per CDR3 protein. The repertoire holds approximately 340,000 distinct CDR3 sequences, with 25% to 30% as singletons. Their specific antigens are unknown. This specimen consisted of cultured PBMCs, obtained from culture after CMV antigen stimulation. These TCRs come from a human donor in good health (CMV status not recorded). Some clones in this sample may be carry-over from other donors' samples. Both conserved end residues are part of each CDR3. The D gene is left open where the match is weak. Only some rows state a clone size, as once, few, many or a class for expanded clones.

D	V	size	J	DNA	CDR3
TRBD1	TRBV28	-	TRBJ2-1	TGTGCCAGCAGCTCCGTGGGACAGGGGGCTCGTGAGCAGTTCTTC	CASSSVGQGAREQFF
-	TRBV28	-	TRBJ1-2	TGTGCCAGCAGTTTATCTAAGGGGGTTCATGGCTACACCTTC	CASSLSKGVHGYTF
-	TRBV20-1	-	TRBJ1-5	TGCAGTGCTAGTGACGGACCTAGCAATCAGCCCCAGCATTTT	CSASDGPSNQPQHF
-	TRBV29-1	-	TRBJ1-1	TGCAGCGTTGAAGGGACCCTGAACACTGAAGCTTTCTTT	CSVEGTLNTEAFF
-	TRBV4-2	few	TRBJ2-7	TGTGCCAGCAGCCAAGATACGGGGGCAAGGACTTACTTC	CASSQDTGARTYF
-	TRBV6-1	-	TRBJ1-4	TGTGCCAGCCAGACCGAAGGTGAAAAACTGTTTTTT	CASQTEGEKLFF
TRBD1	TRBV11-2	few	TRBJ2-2	TGTGCCAGCAGCCCACAAGGGACAGGGTCCGGGGAGCTGTTTTTT	CASSPQGTGSGELFF
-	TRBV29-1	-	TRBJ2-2	TGCAGCGGAGACTCCTCGGGGACCGGGGAGCTGTTTTTT	CSGDSSGTGELFF
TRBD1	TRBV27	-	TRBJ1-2	TGTGCCGTCAGGGGGTTGAGCTATGGCTACACCTTC	CAVRGLSYGYTF
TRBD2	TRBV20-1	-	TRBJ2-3	TGCAGTGCCTTACCGGGACTAGCGGTCCGTAGCACAGATACGCAGTATTTT	CSALPGLAVRSTDTQYF
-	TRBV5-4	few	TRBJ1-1	TGTGCCAGCAGCTTGGGAGCAAAGAACACTGAAGCTTTCTTT	CASSLGAKNTEAFF
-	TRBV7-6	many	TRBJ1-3	TGTGCCAGCAGCCAAAAAGAGGGGCAGCCCTCTGGAAACACCATATATTTT	CASSQKEGQPSGNTIYF
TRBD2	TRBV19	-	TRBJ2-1	TGTGCCAGTAGACCAAGGACTAGCGCCTACAATGAGCAGTTCTTC	CASRPRTSAYNEQFF
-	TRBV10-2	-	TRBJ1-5	TGCGCCAGCAGCCACACAGGGAATCAGCCCCAGCATTTT	CASSHTGNQPQHF
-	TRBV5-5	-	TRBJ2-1	TGTGCCAGCAGCTTGGCCTGGGTCGTAATGGGGGGATCCAACAATGAGCAGTTCTTC	CASSLAWVVMGGSNNEQFF
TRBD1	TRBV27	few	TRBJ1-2	TGTGCCAGCAGTTTATCTTTCGGGACAGGACAAAACTATGGCTACACCTTC	CASSLSFGTGQNYGYTF
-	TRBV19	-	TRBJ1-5	TGTGCCAGTAGTGCAGGAGTTTATAGCAATCAGCCCCAGCATTTT	CASSAGVYSNQPQHF
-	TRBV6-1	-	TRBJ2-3	TGTGCCAGCAGTGGATTCGCGGGAAGTAGCACAGATACGCAGTATTTT	CASSGFAGSSTDTQYF
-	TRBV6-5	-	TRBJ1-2	TGTGCCAGCAGTTATACGGGGTTAGACTATGGCTACACCTTC	CASSYTGLDYGYTF
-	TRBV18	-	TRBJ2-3	TGTGCCAGCTCACCACAGACCATAAGGCTCACAGATACGCAGTATTTT	CASSPQTIRLTDTQYF
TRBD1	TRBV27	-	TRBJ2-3	TGTGCCAGCAGTTTCGACAGGGGCGGAAGCACAGATACGCAGTATTTT	CASSFDRGGSTDTQYF
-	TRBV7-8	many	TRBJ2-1	TGTGCCAGCAGCTTTTCCGGGGACTCCTACAATGAGCAGTTCTTC	CASSFSGDSYNEQFF
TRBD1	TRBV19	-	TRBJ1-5	TGTGCCAGTAGTGGACAGGTCGACCAGCCCCAGCATTTT	CASSGQVDQPQHF
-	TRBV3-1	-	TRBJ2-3	TGTGCCAGCAGCCAGGTAGATACGCAGTATTTT	CASSQVDTQYF
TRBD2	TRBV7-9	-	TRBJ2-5	TGTGCCAGCAGCGGAACTAGCGGGGCGGTGGGAGGAAAGACCCAGTACTTC	CASSGTSGAVGGKTQYF
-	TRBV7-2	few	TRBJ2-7	TGTGCCAGCAGCTTTACGACGGTTCCTTCCTACGAGCAGTACTTC	CASSFTTVPSYEQYF
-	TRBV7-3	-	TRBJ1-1	TGTGCCAGCAGCTTATTGGATGTAGGCACTGAAGCTTTCTTT	CASSLLDVGTEAFF
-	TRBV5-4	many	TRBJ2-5	TGTGCCAGCAGCTTTTCTAGGTGGGCAGAGCAAGAGACCCAGTACTTC	CASSFSRWAEQETQYF
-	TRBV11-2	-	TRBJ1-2	TGTGCCAGCAGCCTGTTACAGGGACCCCTCTTTGGCTACACCTTC	CASSLLQGPLFGYTF
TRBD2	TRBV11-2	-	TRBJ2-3	TGTGCCAGCAGCCCCATAGCCAGACTAGCGGGGGCAAGCACAGATACGCAGTATTTT	CASSPIARLAGASTDTQYF
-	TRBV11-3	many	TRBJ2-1	TGTGCCAGCAGCTACAGAGACAATGAGCAGTTCTTC	CASSYRDNEQFF
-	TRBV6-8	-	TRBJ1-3	TGTGCCAGCAGTTACTCGGAGGGAACTGGAAACACCATATATTTT	CASSYSEGTGNTIYF
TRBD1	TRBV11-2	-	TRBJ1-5	TGTGCCAGCAGCTTAAAGGGGGCGCGGGGCAATCAGCCCCAGCATTTT	CASSLKGARGNQPQHF
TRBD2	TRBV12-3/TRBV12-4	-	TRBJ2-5	TGTGCCAGCAGCGTCCCGGGACTATATAGCGAGACCCAGTACTTC	CASSVPGLYSETQYF
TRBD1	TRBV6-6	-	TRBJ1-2	TGTGCCAGCAGTTACATAGGGGGCACTGGCTACACCTTC	CASSYIGGTGYTF
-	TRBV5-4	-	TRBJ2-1	TGTGCCAGCAGCTCCGGGGAGGAGCGGGTGGATGAGCAGTTCTTC	CASSSGEERVDEQFF
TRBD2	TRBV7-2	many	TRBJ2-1	TGTGCCAGCAGCTTCGCTCCACTAGCGGGAGGGGACAATGAGCAGTTCTTC	CASSFAPLAGGDNEQFF
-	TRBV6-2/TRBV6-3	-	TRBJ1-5	TGTGCCAGCAGTGACCGCCGCAATCAGCCCCAGCATTTT	CASSDRRNQPQHF
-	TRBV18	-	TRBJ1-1	TGTGCCAGCTCAGATGCGGTGAACACTGAAGCTTTCTTT	CASSDAVNTEAFF
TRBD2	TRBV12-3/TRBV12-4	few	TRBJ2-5	TGTGCCAGCAGCGGGACTAGCGGGATAGAGACCCAGTACTTC	CASSGTSGIETQYF
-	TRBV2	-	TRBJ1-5	TGTGCCAGCAGTTACGGGGTGACGGTGGCCCAGCATTTT	CASSYGVTVAQHF
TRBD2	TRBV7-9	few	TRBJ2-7	TGTGCCAGCAGCATAGCGGGAGGGCCGAGGGAGCAGTACTTC	CASSIAGGPREQYF